This T cell receptor (beta chain) was obtained from a study of cytomegalovirus exposure and HLA in healthy donors (dated by TCRdb to 2016 to 2017). With regard to the full study: An earlier analysis of approximately 640 of the donors reported more than 250 Gb of sequence data and around 120 million unique TCR beta sequences from 150 million to 200 million T cells. An earlier analysis of some 600 of the donors applied high-throughput TCR beta sequencing to assess whether each TCR beta V gene segment acted as functional or pseudogenic. Roughly 300 gigabases of sequencing data and approximately 85 million unique TCR sequences were included in an early release covering several hundred HLA-typed donors. Every discovery cohort repertoire had been produced on one sequencing platform. Roughly five DR-DQ haplotypes were handled as single units for association and clustering, since linkage in the cohort was strong. Typing coverage differed by locus: A, B, C, DRB1 and DQB1 were typed in roughly 629-640 donors, DQA1 in 500 to 550, DPA1 in some 600, and DPB1 in just under 490. A later genetic analysis took genome-wide SNP genotypes for about 55% of the 666 donors and used that subset as a discovery cohort. Of the roughly 410 genotyped donors, 81% were placed in the genetic ancestry cluster associated with self-reported Caucasian donors. A later analysis re-examined previously published TCR beta repertoires from several hundred donors and added high-resolution HLA genotyping to investigate patterns of TCR occurrence. Using immunosequencing, the study profiled T cell repertoires from about 650 subjects and related those repertoires to cytomegalovirus serostatus. Along with the roughly 670-subject first cohort, a separate validation cohort of over 90 different subjects was used. The study combined high-throughput TCR immunosequencing, statistical association of individual TCRs with disease status, and machine learning to predict cytomegalovirus infection status. Among about 390 genotyped donors of the cohort, an average of roughly 240,000 unique TCR beta nucleotide sequences were sequenced per donor, 15% to 20% of them non-productive. Alongside the repertoire data, information on donor age, sex, ethnicity and CMV serostatus was compiled. Class I and class II HLA loci were covered by the typing at four-digit resolution. Rather than using new phenotypic data, the later analysis identified candidate immune exposures from TCR beta sequences and from how often those sequences occurred across donors. The study was designed to test whether signatures of past pathogen exposure could be identified by cataloging public T cell receptors.

Taken from cysteine to phenylalanine, the CDR3 has 16 residues. Just CDR3 DNA is preserved here, 48 bases in frame from base 1. At the junction V is shortened by 3 bases and J by 4 bases; bases outside the gene matches: 7. In the germline V gene (reference sequence), CDR1 corresponds to SEHNR and CDR2 to FQNEAQ. The cohort comprised around 700 healthy bone marrow donors. At the time of sampling, all cohort members were nominally healthy, though unrecorded immune exposures were likely present. The donor tested CMV seronegative, placing the donor among the roughly 340 seronegative members of the cohort. A peripheral blood sample was provided by each donor, and peripheral blood mononuclear cells were used for TCR beta sequencing. The Qiagen DNeasy Blood Extraction Kit was used to extract genomic DNA from the blood cell samples. Paper-wide results and their limitations: A later analysis found that most CMV-associated TCR beta chains appeared HLA-restricted, with HLA associations seemingly driven largely by CMV exposure. Cytomegalovirus status was reported to be diagnosed by the classifier with high specificity and sensitivity in both the original and validation cohorts. Specific HLA alleles were associated with over 15,000 TCR beta sequences at a false discovery rate of 0.05 in a later analysis. In a later genetic analysis, a missense DCLRE1C variant was associated with V-gene and J-gene trimming of TCR beta chains, and the association was replicated in an independent cohort. In a later analysis, HLA-associated TCR beta chains were found to be more clonally expanded and to have lower generation probabilities than equally common non-associated chains. The study listed 170 or so TCR beta chains as associated with cytomegalovirus. A few of the identified cytomegalovirus-associated TCR beta chains were confirmed in vitro to be specific for cytomegalovirus antigens. Some IMGT-functional V segments, including TRBV6-2 and TRBV6-3, could not be told apart with the 87-base-pair reads, so those segments were excluded. CMV serostatus was the only immune exposure information available for the cohort. Presence/absence analyses assumed roughly uniform sequencing depth across donors, an assumption that may not hold. When HLA alleles, especially DR and DQ, strongly co-occurred, TCR associations were difficult to assign to individual alleles. Compared with the roughly 600-donor mean, donors in an Asian-associated ancestry cluster had fewer N-insertions in productive TCRs, according to a later genetic analysis. In an earlier analysis of a few hundred of the donors, most TCR beta V segments were observed in productive rearrangements about 87% or about 30% of the time, broadly matching IMGT annotations. While some public TCRs were present in many individuals, most TCR sequences turned up only very rarely across donors. According to a later analysis, TCR association rates differed among HLA loci, with DRB1 alleles showing the most associated TCRs and HLA-C alleles showing the fewest. HLA typing was unavailable for some donors at each locus, so association tests used only the typed subset. The authors suggested that the approach could potentially be extended to other disease states and immunological phenotypes. A cluster of highly shared sequence variants was judged likely to be a technical artifact of the sequencing pipeline. A further reported finding was that TCR beta sequences accurately predicted the HLA-A and HLA-B alleles for most subjects in the first cohort. Because counts were too low, 15 to 20 rarely observed V segments, including chromosome 9 orphons, were excluded from the earlier analysis of some 540 of the donors. In this cohort, only TCR beta chains were sequenced, and detectable features were limited by the absence of alpha or paired-chain data. Linkage disequilibrium might explain the correlated functional status among segregating V segments, but an unknown experimental factor could not be ruled out. In a later analysis, several top co-occurrence clusters were reported to appear linked to parvovirus B19, influenza, CMV and Epstein-Barr virus.

Note on this clone: This receptor's antigen is unknown. Within one base of it there is no much larger clone, and no base qualities were kept.

The protocol used for the library was the immunoSEQ multiplex PCR assay. The multiplex PCR relied on a mix of 60 forward primers for TCR Vbeta segments and 13 reverse primers for TCR Jbeta segments. The CDR3 region of rearranged TCR beta genes was amplified from genomic DNA by a multiplex PCR assay. On the Illumina HiSeq System, the amplified TCR beta libraries were sequenced as 87-base-pair reads. On the study's bioinformatics: In a later analysis, about 80 million unique TCR beta chains were counted across the roughly 700 repertoires, and some 10 million of these chains were shared by at least two donors. To remove PCR and sequencing errors, raw reads were error-corrected and collapsed into unique sequences using a nearest-neighbor algorithm that merged closely related sequences. Alignment of CDR3 sequences to IMGT reference sequences was used to assign V, D and J gene segments. For a sequence to be retained, a match of at least six nucleotides was required to both a V gene segment and a J gene segment. Rearrangements were called productive when the CDR3 lacked stop codons and stayed in frame with V and J; all others were non-productive. Following IMGT convention, CDR3 was defined as the stretch from the second conserved V-encoded cysteine up to the conserved J-encoded phenylalanine. In an earlier analysis of roughly 610 of the donors, sequences lacking an unambiguous match to a single V gene segment were excluded. In an earlier analysis of roughly 600 of the donors, a V segment was called functional when productive rearrangements were above 56.7%, and segregating when the standard deviation between donors exceeded 5%. A statistical classification framework was built for diagnosing cytomegalovirus status from the catalog of TCR beta chain sequences. V and J gene assignment, in a later analysis, came from comparing TCR nucleotide sequences with IMGT/GENE-DB human TR gene sequences. In a later analysis, CDR3 sequences and most-parsimonious VDJ recombination scenarios were assigned using the TCRdist pipeline. In a later analysis, every TCR beta chain was defined by the combination of its CDR3 amino acid sequence and its V-gene family, and reads without a unique V-gene family were dropped. A later analysis removed 450 to 600 highly shared, low-generation-probability nucleotide sequences to deal with suspected cross-contamination and a sequencing artifact. In a later analysis, a clonal expansion index was calculated for each public chain from normalized within-repertoire ranks of inferred template counts. A later analysis computed generation probabilities with a VDJ recombination model fitted to out-of-frame rearrangements, and checked the results against IGoR. In a later analysis, hypergeometric tests were used to score TCR-TCR, TCR-HLA and TCR-CMV co-occurrence, with a repertoire-size bias correction applied to TCR pairs. In a later analysis, false discovery rates were estimated by permuting HLA or CMV assignments 20 times. In a later analysis, co-occurring TCRs were grouped using DBSCAN, and TCRdist sequence similarity was added for clustering within HLA-allele-positive subsets. Co-occurrence clustering excluded repertoires with fewer than 30,000 or more than 120,000 public chains, plus five with anomalous nucleotide sharing. Entries here come from immuneACCESS through TCRdb and include only in-frame sequences with V and J called. Some clones fail to appear in such tables; in the studies checked, an unresolved V gene covers under half of the shortfall, and the cause of the remainder is unknown. The V and J calls and clone size are taken from that table; D and trimming were inferred from the DNA. The sample table holds under 200,000 clones, of which approximately 75% were seen once. Of the sample, about 1.9% falls within the top ten clones.

The sequence came from a woman between 18 and 29 years old in good health and CMV-seronegative. The sample comprised PBMCs. The chain is encoded by TRBV7-9 joined to TRBJ1-1; TRBD1 fits 11 bases in the junction. The CDR3 protein sequence reads: CASSLGTGGFTTEAFF. In nucleotide form, the sequence is TGTGCCAGCAGCTTGGGGACAGGGGGGTTTACCACTGAAGCTTTCTTT.